These 19 T cell receptor beta chains were all obtained from the same sample, sequenced in a study of T cell responses to AZD1222 COVID-19 vaccine. TCRdb's table, derived via immunoSEQ multiplex PCR, lists solely in-frame clones and lacks some. The top ten clones hold 45% of a sample with over 90,000 clones, 90% to 95% of them seen once. The specimen comprised peripheral blood, sampled on day 0 of AZD1222 vaccination. All receptors come from an adult in good health.

CDR3 sequence (DNA): TGTGCCAGCAGCTTAGGCCGAGGACTAGCGGGAGGTACTGAGCAGTTCTTC. Translation gives CASSLGRGLAGGTEQFF. The V call is TRBV11-3, the J call TRBJ2-1; 14 bases line up with TRBD2. CDR3 size: 17 residues. V lost 1 base to trimming and J lost 9 bases; unmatched junction nucleotides: 8. Germline CDR1 SGHNT, CDR2 YENEEA.

This chain joins TRBV19 and TRBJ1-1; D unclear. The germline gives CDR1 LNHDA, CDR2 SQIVND (reference sequence). The CDR3 covers 17 residues. The ends were cut back, 1 base at V and 2 bases at J, with 17 bases in the middle. In nucleotides, the CDR3 is TGTGCCAGTAGTATAGGGGGAGGAACGGGTTTTAACACTGAAGCTTTCTTT. Translating it yields CASSIGGGTGFNTEAFF.

The chain couples TRBV28 to TRBJ1-5, with D tentatively TRBD1 (5 bases). Germline V gives CDR1 MDHEN, CDR2 SYDVKM. This CDR3 is built from 14 residues. V was shortened by 6 bases and J by 6 bases, with 15 bases between the two germline ends. The CDR3 DNA follows: TGTGCCAGCAGCCCCGGGACCGCACTTCAGCCCCAGCATTTT. Amino acids: CASSPGTALQPQHF. The whole variable domain, remainder taken from reference TRBV28 and TRBJ1-5, is DVKVTQSSRYLVKRTGEKVFLECVQDMDHENMFWYRQDPGLGLRLIYFSYDVKMKEKGDIPEGYSVSREKKERFSLILESASTNQTSMYLCASSPGTALQPQHFGDGTRLSIL.

V and J are TRBV6-4 and TRBJ2-1; D may be TRBD1 or TRBD2 (6 bases each). Germline V gene data show CDR1 as MRHNA and CDR2 as SNTAGT. Trimming cost V 8 bases and J 7 bases, with 21 bases left between them. The CDR3 totals 15 residues. CDR3 bases: TGTGCCAGCGGCGCGGAGGCAGGGGCGGGAAATGAGCAGTTCTTC. Translating it yields CASGAEAGAGNEQFF.

About this clone itself: An end of the junction differs from the germline gene, which may be a read error. The chain combines TRBV23-1 with TRBJ2-5; a weak D match, TRBD2 (6 bases). TRBV23-1 is treated as an ORF (open reading frame) with a function not yet certain. The CDR3 runs to 12 residues. The chain's CDR3 is CASSPLSGRGDF. The CDR3 bases are TGCGCCAGCAGTCCCTTGAGCGGACGCGGGGACTTC.

V usage is TRBV30 and J usage is TRBJ1-2; D call uncertain. The CDR3 consists of 12 residues. Germline loops: CDR1 GTSNPN, CDR2 SVGIG (reference sequence). V lost 2 bases and J lost 3, with 7 bases in between. The DNA for the CDR3 is TGTGCCTGGAGTACAGATTACTATGGCTACACCTTC. This sequence encodes CAWSTDYYGYTF.

For the CDR3, the DNA is TGCGCCAGCAGGGGACAGGGGTTCGATGAGCAGTTCTTC. Its translation is CASRGQGFDEQFF. The V call is TRBV10-1, the J call TRBJ2-1, with TRBD1 matching 10 bases. The CDR3 runs 13 residues. The V gene end was trimmed by 6 bases and the J gene end by 8 bases; junction bases not matched to a gene: 4. Germline V CDR1 and CDR2: WNHNN, SYGVQD (reference sequence).

The chain has TRBV30 and TRBJ2-2, with 13 bases fitting TRBD2. The V gene end was trimmed by 5 bases and the J gene end by 1 base; junction bases not matched to a gene: 7. This CDR3 comprises 17 residues. CDR1 GTSNPN and CDR2 SVGIG come from the germline V gene (reference sequence). The CDR3 DNA reads TGTGCCTGGCACGGGGGACTAGCGGGACTGAACACCGGGGAGCTGTTTTTT. Translated, it gives CAWHGGLAGLNTGELFF.

This clone was detected once. V is TRBV30 and J is TRBJ2-5; 7 bases map to TRBD2. The CDR3 has 14 residues. V shed 2 bases, J shed 7 bases, and the junction held 10 bases outside the gene matches. Germline loops: CDR1 GTSNPN, CDR2 SVGIG (reference sequence). CDR3 bases: TGTGCCTGGAGTCCAAACGGACTAGGAGGGACCCAGTACTTC. The encoded protein is CAWSPNGLGGTQYF.

The V and J genes are TRBV14 and TRBJ2-3, with TRBD2 as a possible D gene (6 bases). There are 14 residues in the CDR3. Germline CDR1 is SGHDN and CDR2 is FVKESK. V was trimmed by 4 bases and J by 3 bases, leaving 11 bases between them. The CDR3 DNA follows: TGTGCCAGCAGCCCGATTGGGAGGACAGATACGCAGTATTTT. The encoded protein is CASSPIGRTDTQYF. The variable domain in full, with the rest retrieved from reference TRBV14 and TRBJ2-3, is EAGVTQFPSHSVIEKGQTVTLRCDPISGHDNLYWYRRVMGKEIKFLLHFVKESKQDESGMPNNRFLAERTGGTYSTLKVQPAELEDSGVYFCASSPIGRTDTQYFGPGTRLTVL.

This clone was counted once. The V call is TRBV7-8, the J call TRBJ2-7, with 10 bases that match TRBD2. The CDR3 runs to 15 residues. CDR1 is SGHVS, CDR2 FQNEAQ, per germline. J was trimmed by 3 bases and V by 4 bases; bases with no gene match: 6. The chain's CDR3 is CASSSRGLANYEQYF. CDR3 DNA: TGTGCCAGCAGCTCCCGGGGACTAGCGAACTACGAGCAGTACTTC. Filled out from reference TRBV7-8 and TRBJ2-7, the complete variable domain reads GAGVSQSPRYKVAKRGQDVALRCDPISGHVSLFWYQQALGQGPEFLTYFQNEAQLDKSGLPSDRFFAERPEGSVSTLKIQRTQQEDSAVYLCASSSRGLANYEQYFGPGTRLTVT.

V and J are TRBV19 and TRBJ1-5; 8 nucleotides line up with TRBD1. Trimming at V came to 6 bases and at J to 2 bases, leaving 6 bases not matched to a gene. The CDR3 is made up of 15 amino acids. Germline values: CDR1 LNHDA, CDR2 SQIVND (reference sequence). CDR3 sequence reads: CASRGRGLGNQPQHF. CDR3 DNA sequence: TGTGCCAGTAGGGGCAGGGGGCTCGGCAATCAGCCCCAGCATTTT.

This chain links TRBV19 with TRBJ1-4, with 7 bases aligning to TRBD1. Germline CDR1 LNHDA, CDR2 SQIVND (reference sequence). The CDR3 consists of 17 residues. The V and J ends lost 3 bases and 1 base, in that order; junction bases with no gene match: 8. CDR3 sequence (DNA): TGTGCCAGTAGTATGAGGGGGACAGACAGAACTAATGAAAAACTGTTTTTT. It yields the protein CASSMRGTDRTNEKLFF.

This clone turned up a few times. V usage is TRBV30 and J usage is TRBJ2-3, with 15 bases aligning to TRBD2. Trimming removed 5 bases from V and 2 bases from J; junction bases left unmatched: 20. This CDR3 spans 21 amino acids. CDR1 GTSNPN and CDR2 SVGIG come from the germline V gene (reference sequence). The CDR3 nucleotides are TGTGCCTGGTCAAAGACAAGGAGGACTAGCGGGAGGGCCAGGGTCACAGATACGCAGTATTTT. It translates to CAWSKTRRTSGRARVTDTQYF.

The chain combines TRBV10-3 with TRBJ2-1, with TRBD2 as a possible D gene (6 bases). The germline V and J ends were trimmed by 2 bases and 0 bases, with 8 bases remaining between them. The CDR3 is 15 residues long. CDR1 and CDR2 from the germline V gene are ENHRY and SYGVKD. The CDR3, as DNA: TGTGCCATCAGTGAGGGACTAAGCTCCTACAATGAGCAGTTCTTC. Its translation is CAISEGLSSYNEQFF.

V and J are TRBV10-3 and TRBJ1-4; tentatively, D is TRBD1 (6 bases). The CDR3 consists of 14 residues. The ends were cut back, 0 bases at V and 8 bases at J, with 10 bases in the middle. Germline V CDR1 and CDR2: ENHRY, SYGVKD. As DNA, the CDR3 is TGTGCCATCAGTGAGTCGGTACAGGGAGAAAAACTGTTTTTT. Residues: CAISESVQGEKLFF.

The count of this clone is one. The CDR3 region has the DNA TGCGCCAGCACCCCGGGGACAGTTTACGAGCAGTACTTC. Residues: CASTPGTVYEQYF. The V gene is TRBV10-2, the J gene TRBJ2-7; 7 bases line up with TRBD1. The germline V gene encodes CDR1 WSHSY and CDR2 SAAADI. V was clipped by 7 bases and J by 4 bases; unmatched bases: 7. This CDR3 is 13 amino acids long.

In this sample, this clone turned up once. The chain is built from TRBV29-1 and TRBJ1-2; TRBD1 aligns across 7 bases. CDR3 length: 12 residues. Trimming cost V 7 bases and J 4 bases; bases outside gene matches: 6. Per the germline V gene, CDR1 is SQVTM and CDR2 is ANQGSEA. This CDR3 reads CSGRQGRYGYTF. CDR3 nucleotide sequence: TGCAGCGGCAGACAGGGTCGCTATGGCTACACCTTC.

This clone showed up just once. The sample contains more than one DNA sequence encoding this CDR3. The chain carries TRBV5-1 and TRBJ2-3, with unresolved D. There are 13 residues in the CDR3. In germline, CDR1 is SGHRS, CDR2 YFSETQ. Deletions cut 0 bases from V and 2 bases from J, with 4 bases between. CDR3 protein: CASSLGPTDTQYF. Here the CDR3 DNA reads TGCGCCAGCAGCTTGGGCCCCACAGATACGCAGTATTTT.